Sequencing of this T cell receptor (beta chain) was carried out in a study of blood T cell repertoires in COVID-19. Study context: Material from acute and convalescent COVID-19 was sourced from the United States, Italy and Spain. T cells, B-cell-depleted T cells, or PBMCs provided the cDNA or gDNA that served as material.

V was shortened by 3 bases and J by 5 bases, with 14 bases between the two germline ends. The CDR3 totals 14 residues. Germline CDR1 reads SGHRS; CDR2 reads YFSETQ. Original analysis: Amplified reference gene primers provided the basis for estimating nucleated cell counts. Sequenced by immunoSEQ multiplex PCR; TCRdb stores in-frame clones only, minus some. V, J and clone size derive from that table, while D and trimming were established from the DNA sequence. Of about 230,000 clones in the sample, around 84% were seen once. The sample consisted of peripheral blood. The chain combines TRBV5-1 with TRBJ1-1, with a possible D match to TRBD1 (6 bases). The TCR comes from a middle-aged man who had recovered from COVID-19. Written as DNA, the CDR3 is TGCGCCAGCAGCTCCTCCGCAGGGGAAACTGAAGCTTTCTTT. Protein: CASSSSAGETEAFF.